The rows below give T cell receptor beta chains drawn from one sample of a study of early T cells in non-severe SARS-CoV-2 infection. A single record per CDR3 protein comes from TCRdb applying MiXCR to the 5' RACE reads. The repertoire holds some 61,000 distinct CDR3 sequences, with about 13% as singletons. Sequences were obtained from whole blood. Receptors were obtained from an adult who was a healthcare worker with PCR-confirmed SARS-CoV-2 infection or an uninfected control (not recorded which). The CDR3 runs from the conserved cysteine through the conserved F or W. D genes are given only for firm matches. Where a row states a size, it is once, few, many or the class of an expanded clone; other rows omit it.

>TRBD1|15|TRBV5-6|TRBJ2-3|many
TGTGCCAGCAGCTTGGCAGGGGGACGCACAGATACGCAGTATTTT
CASSLAGGRTDTQYF
>.|17|TRBV7-9|TRBJ1-4|few
TGTGCCAGCAGCCTGAGGACGGCAGATGCAACTAATGAAAAACTGTTTTTT
CASSLRTADATNEKLFF
>.|14|TRBV6-5|TRBJ2-3|many
TGTGCCAGCAGCCCGGGACTTGGCACAGATACGCAGTATTTT
CASSPGLGTDTQYF
>TRBD1|15|TRBV6-2/TRBV6-3|TRBJ1-5|many
TGTGCCAGCAGTTACCAGGGACAGGGCAATCAGCCCCAGCATTTT
CASSYQGQGNQPQHF
>.|13|TRBV7-3|TRBJ2-2|.
TGTGCCAGCAGCCCCGAAGGGTATGGGGAGCTGTTTTTT
CASSPEGYGELFF
>TRBD2|17|TRBV28|TRBJ2-5|many
TGTGCCAGCAGTTTCACCTTTGGACTAGCGGGAGGAGAGACCCAGTACTTC
CASSFTFGLAGGETQYF
>.|15|TRBV5-6|TRBJ1-5|few
TGTGCCAGCAGCTTTTGGGGAGGCGGCAATCAGCCCCAGCATTTT
CASSFWGGGNQPQHF
>.|12|TRBV29-1|TRBJ2-5|many
TGCAGCGTTGGGAGTATGGGGGAGACCCAGTACTTC
CSVGSMGETQYF
>TRBD1|15|TRBV29-1|TRBJ1-4|.
TGCAGCGTTGGGACAGGGGGCGCCTTTAATGAAAAACTGTTTTTT
CSVGTGGAFNEKLFF
>TRBD2|17|TRBV6-4|TRBJ2-7|few
TGTGCCAGCAGTGACTGCTCGCGGCTAGCGGGAAACTACGAGCAGTACTTC
CASSDCSRLAGNYEQYF
>.|16|TRBV7-8|TRBJ2-7|.
TGTGCCAGCAGCTTAGCGGGGGACCGTAGCCCCTACGAGCAGTACTTC
CASSLAGDRSPYEQYF
>TRBD1|12|TRBV29-1|TRBJ1-4|.
TGCAGCATCGGGACAGGGGCGGAAAAACTGTTTTTT
CSIGTGAEKLFF
>.|13|TRBV15|TRBJ2-7|.
TGTGCCACCAGCAGAGACAGGGTCTACGAGCAGTACTTC
CATSRDRVYEQYF
>.|12|TRBV5-1|TRBJ1-2|many
TGCGCCAGCAGCGAAGGACTGTCTGGCTACACCTTC
CASSEGLSGYTF
>TRBD2|13|TRBV6-4|TRBJ2-1|.
TGTGCCAGCAGTATGCGGGAGCTGGGTGAGCAGTTCTTC
CASSMRELGEQFF
>.|14|TRBV27|TRBJ2-2|few
TGTGCCAGCAGTTTCTCCCCCCCTACCGGGGAGCTGTTTTTT
CASSFSPPTGELFF
>.|15|TRBV7-9|TRBJ1-1|few
TGTGCCAGCAGCTCATGGGGCGGCGGGAACACTGAAGCTTTCTTT
CASSSWGGGNTEAFF